Shown below are 12 T cell receptor beta chains from a single sample sequenced in a study of post-analysis software for immune sequencing data. These TCRs are of unknown antigen specificity. Points from the study as a whole: Among 4 or 5 TRBV segments more frequent in patients than controls were TRBV5-6, TRBV5-1 and TRBV20-1.

Each TCR beta cDNA library carried unique molecular identifiers. TCRdb independently ran MiXCR on the PCR reads; one entry per CDR3 protein. In the table there are 600,000 to 750,000 distinct CDR3 sequences, roughly three fifths of which are singletons. Sequencing input: blood. These receptors all come from a girl aged 2 to 9 with multiple sclerosis.

The chain joins TRBV5-1 to TRBJ2-6; unclear D gene. The V gene's germline CDR1 is SGHRS and CDR2 YFSETQ. V lost 0 bases, J lost 0 bases, and 13 bases lay in between. The CDR3 spans 18 residues. The CDR3 is CASSLASSTVSGANVLTF. The CDR3, as DNA: TGCGCCAGCAGCTTGGCCAGCTCTACGGTCTCTGGGGCCAACGTCCTGACTTTC.

The chain employs TRBV14 and TRBJ2-3, with TRBD2 matching over 9 bases. V trimming: 0 bases; J trimming: 10 bases; junction bases outside the gene matches: 2. The V gene's germline CDR1 is SGHDN and CDR2 FVKESK. The length of the CDR3 is 13 residues. In DNA form, the CDR3 reads TGTGCCAGCAGCCAAGAACTAGCGGGTCCGCAGTATTTT. Translating it yields CASSQELAGPQYF. Full variable domain (outside the CDR3, taken from reference TRBV14 and TRBJ2-3): EAGVTQFPSHSVIEKGQTVTLRCDPISGHDNLYWYRRVMGKEIKFLLHFVKESKQDESGMPNNRFLAERTGGTYSTLKVQPAELEDSGVYFCASSQELAGPQYFGPGTRLTVL.

The J gene is TRBJ2-3, the V gene TRBV12-3 or TRBV12-4; no definite D call. The CDR3 is 12 amino acids. The ends were cut back, 7 bases at V and 4 bases at J, with 9 bases in the middle. The CDR3 sequence: CASKNIADTQYF. The CDR3 DNA follows: TGTGCCAGCAAGAACATCGCAGATACGCAGTATTTT.

This chain joins TRBV3-1 and TRBJ2-1; 11 nucleotides agree with TRBD2. J was trimmed by 6 bases and V by 4 bases; bases with no gene match: 8. Germline V CDR1 and CDR2: LGHDT, YNNKEL (reference sequence). The CDR3 covers 16 residues. CDR3 sequence reads: CASSPGLAGLSNEQFF. The CDR3 nucleotides are TGTGCCAGCAGCCCAGGACTAGCGGGTCTTTCCAATGAGCAGTTCTTC.

V usage is TRBV10-3 and J usage is TRBJ2-5; D is possibly TRBD1 (6 bases). The CDR3 contains 16 residues. Germline V CDR1 and CDR2: ENHRY, SYGVKD. The V end lost 5 bases, the J end lost 5 bases, and 21 bases lay between the germline ends. The CDR3 DNA reads as TGTGCCATCAGTCAGCTTATACAGGGTACTGCTGAGACCCAGTACTTC. This codes for CAISQLIQGTAETQYF.

This chain uses TRBV20-1 with TRBJ2-1, with 11 bases aligning to TRBD1. Looked up from germline, CDR1 is DFQATT and CDR2 is SNEGSKA (reference sequence). With 7 bases clipped from V and 7 bases from J, the junction kept 6 bases outside the gene matches. The CDR3 consists of 13 residues. CDR3 nucleotide sequence: TGCAGTGTTCCGGGACAGGGGGGGAATGAGCAGTTCTTC. It translates to CSVPGQGGNEQFF.

The chain recombines TRBV5-1 with TRBJ2-1; 9 bases are a match to TRBD2. The CDR3 consists of 14 residues. Germline CDR1 and CDR2: SGHRS and YFSETQ. J lost 9 bases, V lost 4 bases, and 8 bases had no gene match. In DNA form, the CDR3 reads TGCGCCAGCAGCCCCGGGACTAGCCCACGTGAGCAGTTCTTC. It yields the protein CASSPGTSPREQFF.

This rearrangement joins TRBV7-2 to TRBJ2-3, with D uncertain. The CDR3 totals 17 residues. Per germline, CDR1 SGHTA and CDR2 FQGNSA. Trimming removed 2 bases at V and 1 base at J, with 16 bases between. CDR3 nucleotide sequence: TGTGCCAGCAGCTTACGGCTCGGGCGTTCCGGCACAGATACGCAGTATTTT. It specifies CASSLRLGRSGTDTQYF.

This clonotype has just a few counts. The rearrangement uses TRBV28 and TRBJ1-2; 7 bases map to TRBD1. V was pared by 2 bases and J by 8 bases, with 5 bases of the junction left unmatched. The CDR3 runs to 13 residues. Germline CDR1 MDHEN, CDR2 SYDVKM. The CDR3 sequence is CASSLRDRRGYTF. Written as DNA, the CDR3 is TGTGCCAGCAGTTTACGGGACAGACGGGGCTACACCTTC.

The chain links TRBV19 to TRBJ2-1; the match to TRBD2 covers 12 bases. CDR1 is LNHDA and CDR2 is SQIVND in the germline V gene (reference sequence). After removal of 4 bases from V and 10 bases from J, the junction contained 5 bases not matched to a gene. The CDR3 runs 14 residues. The CDR3 sequence is CASSTLAGGSEQFF. The CDR3 nucleotides read TGTGCCAGTAGTACCCTAGCGGGGGGGAGCGAGCAGTTCTTC. The whole variable domain, remainder taken from reference TRBV19 and TRBJ2-1, is DGGITQSPKYLFRKEGQNVTLSCEQNLNHDAMYWYRQDPGQGLRLIYYSQIVNDFQKGDIAEGYSVSREKKESFPLTVTSAQKNPTAFYLCASSTLAGGSEQFFGPGTRLTVL.

The V gene is TRBV12-5, the J gene TRBJ1-5; D possibly corresponds to TRBD1 (6 bases). V was shortened by 4 bases and J by 4 bases, with 11 bases between the two germline ends. The V gene's germline CDR1 is LGHNT and CDR2 FRNRAP. The CDR3 has 14 residues. The CDR3 loop is CASGYGQTNQPQHF. In DNA form, the CDR3 reads TGTGCTAGTGGTTATGGACAGACAAATCAGCCCCAGCATTTT.

This clonotype was recorded a few times. This chain's CDR3 is CASSESIGTAYNEQFF. As DNA, the CDR3 is TGCGCCAGCAGTGAGTCGATCGGGACAGCTTACAATGAGCAGTTCTTC. This chain joins TRBV10-1 and TRBJ2-1; 7 bases match TRBD1. Germline V gene lookup returns CDR1 WNHNN and CDR2 SYGVQD (reference sequence). V was pared by 0 bases and J by 4 bases, with 6 bases of the junction left unmatched. The CDR3 consists of 16 residues.